This entry lists 22 T cell receptor beta chains sequenced from one sample in a study of CD4 and CD8 cells across lung adenocarcinoma regions. One entry per CDR3 protein, called by TCRdb with MiXCR from the PCR reads. The sample consists of 25,000 or so distinct CDR3 sequences, more than 45% of them appearing once. Sequencing was performed on CD4+ T cells from the center of a lung tumor. The receptors stem from a male donor with lung adenocarcinoma. The CD4 and CD8 labels of this study may be unreliable.

The chain couples TRBV10-2 to TRBJ2-2, with D possibly being TRBD1 (5 bases). The CDR3 consists of 15 residues. The germline CDR1 and CDR2 sequences are WSHSY and SAAADI. V was cut by 8 bases and J by 16 bases, with 29 bases left in between. The CDR3: CASSPQVVRTGTQFF. CDR3 sequence (DNA): TGCGCCAGCTCCCCACAGGTAGTGAGGACCGGTACGCAGTTTTTT.

By sample share, this clonotype is medium-sized. The J gene is TRBJ2-1, the V gene TRBV6-4; D perhaps matches TRBD1 (5 bases). The ends were cut back, 8 bases at V and 4 bases at J, with 12 bases in the middle. The V gene's germline CDR1 is MRHNA and CDR2 SNTAGT. The CDR3 totals 13 residues. The chain's CDR3 is CASSPGFYNEQFF. CDR3 coding DNA: TGTGCCAGCTCGCCAGGGTTTTACAATGAGCAGTTCTTC.

V gene TRBV6-1 combines with J gene TRBJ2-5, with D maybe TRBD2 (6 bases). Per the germline V gene, CDR1 is MNHNS and CDR2 is SASEGT. The CDR3 extends over 16 amino acids. V dropped 6 bases and J dropped 8 bases, with 25 bases sitting between them. The CDR3 is CASRGSGGTDTDTQYF. CDR3 DNA: TGTGCCAGCAGGGGCTCCGGCGGGACCGACACAGATACCCAGTACTTC.

This clonotype showed up many times. The rearrangement links TRBV6-5 to TRBJ1-5; D is ambiguous. Trimming shortened V by 2 bases and J by 7 bases, and 9 bases separated the two germline ends. The CDR3 contains 13 residues. Germline CDR1 and CDR2: MNHEY and SVGAGI. The CDR3 bases are TGTGCCAGCAGTTACGATGACGGGCAGCCCCAGCATTTT. Translating gives CASSYDDGQPQHF.

V is TRBV7-2 and J is TRBJ2-7, with D possibly being TRBD2 (5 bases). The CDR3 covers 12 residues. Trimming took 4 bases from V and 7 from J, leaving 11 bases between them. Germline values: CDR1 SGHTA, CDR2 FQGNSA. The chain's CDR3 is CASSSPSGEQYF. The CDR3 nucleotides are TGTGCCAGCAGCTCCCCCAGCGGAGAGCAGTACTTC. The full variable domain, with the rest looked up from reference TRBV7-2 and TRBJ2-7, is GAGVSQSPSNKVTEKGKDVELRCDPISGHTALYWYRQSLGQGLEFLIYFQGNSAPDKSGLPSDRFSAERTGGSVSTLTIQRTQQEDSAVYLCASSSPSGEQYFGPGTRLTVT.

This chain uses TRBV12-3 or TRBV12-4 with TRBJ2-1; a possible D gene is TRBD1 (6 bases). The J call may be faulty, since TRBJ2-7 better matches the DNA end. The CDR3 extends over 13 amino acids. CDR3 sequence reads: CASRPRTDNEQYF. For the CDR3, the DNA is TGTGCCAGCAGGCCGAGGACAGACAATGAGCAGTACTTC.

This clonotype was detected ten times or more. The chain carries TRBV6-5 and TRBJ1-2, with 10 nucleotides matching TRBD1. Looked up from germline, CDR1 is MNHEY and CDR2 is SVGAGI. J gave up 4 bases and V 10 bases, and 6 bases lay outside the gene matches. The CDR3 length is 13 residues. The CDR3 coding sequence is TGTGCCACCGAGACAGGGGGCGGCTATGGCTACACCTTC. Its translation: CATETGGGYGYTF.

This chain links TRBV3-1 with TRBJ2-3, with 7 nucleotides matching TRBD1. Germline-derived CDR1 and CDR2 are LGHDT and YNNKEL (reference sequence). With 2 bases clipped from V and 0 bases from J, the junction kept 11 bases outside the gene matches. CDR3 length: 18 residues. In nucleotides, the CDR3 is TGTGCCAGCAGCCAACCCTTCTCCGGGACAGCTAGCACAGATACGCAGTATTTT. It is translated as CASSQPFSGTASTDTQYF.

The rearrangement uses TRBV12-3 or TRBV12-4 and TRBJ2-5, with D perhaps TRBD1 or TRBD2 (6 bases each). The CDR3 is made up of 13 amino acids. Deletions cut 5 bases from V and 11 bases from J, with 18 bases between. CDR3 loop: CASSVTQGGEQYF. The CDR3 bases are TGTGCCAGCAGTGTAACACAGGGAGGTGAGCAGTACTTC.

Concerning this clonotype itself: The junction differs from germline at one of its ends, possibly a read error. The chain has TRBV6-1 and TRBJ2-2; TRBD2 is a possible D gene (6 bases). Germline-derived CDR1 and CDR2 are MNHNS and SASEGT. This CDR3 has 15 amino acids. The CDR3 loop is CARGLQSGSTGALYF. The CDR3 bases are TGTGCCCGGGGACTCCAGTCCGGGAGCACAGGTGCGCTGTATTTT.

V gene TRBV11-3 combines with J gene TRBJ2-3; 8 nucleotides match TRBD2. The CDR3 length is 14 residues. J gave up 3 bases and V 4 bases, and 3 bases lay outside the gene matches. Per the germline V gene, CDR1 is SGHNT and CDR2 is YENEEA. The CDR3 DNA reads as TGTGCCAGCAGCTCCGGGACTAGAACAGATACGCAGTATTTT. Protein sequence: CASSSGTRTDTQYF. The complete variable domain, with remaining parts taken from reference TRBV11-3 and TRBJ2-3, reads EAGVVQSPRYKIIEKKQPVAFWCNPISGHNTLYWYLQNLGQGPELLIRYENEEAVDDSQLPKDRFSAERLKGVDSTLKIQPAELGDSAVYLCASSSGTRTDTQYFGPGTRLTVL.

In regard to this clonotype: This may come from a read error, since a much larger clone is one base off. The chain uses TRBV7-2 and TRBJ2-1, with D maybe TRBD2 (6 bases). The CDR3 is 15 amino acids. CDR1 and CDR2 from the germline V gene are SGHTA and FQGNSA. V lost 1 base to trimming and J lost 3 bases, with 10 bases between them. The CDR3 loop is CASSLDGSLYNEQFF. CDR3 coding DNA: TGTGCCAGCAGCTTAGACGGGAGTCTCTACAATGAGCAGTTCTTC.

At least ten counts were recorded for this clonotype. For the CDR3, the DNA is TGTGCCAGCAGTTTATCAGGGCTCTATGGCTACACCTTC. This codes for CASSLSGLYGYTF. The gene calls are TRBV27 and TRBJ1-2; D is uncertain. V was shortened by 0 bases and J by 4 bases, with 6 bases between the two germline ends. Germline CDR1 is MNHEY and CDR2 is SMNVEV (reference sequence). CDR3 length: 13 residues.

This clonotype was counted a single time. The genes are TRBV6-1 and TRBJ2-1; D is unresolved. V shed 0 bases and J shed 12 bases, with 18 bases lying between them. This CDR3 is 15 amino acids long. Germline CDR1 is MNHNS and CDR2 is SASEGT. The DNA of the CDR3 is TGTGCCAGCAGTGAAGCGCTAGTGGCTAGATATGCGCAGTTCTTC. This codes for CASSEALVARYAQFF.

This clonotype was recorded only once. The rearrangement links TRBV4-1 to TRBJ2-3; no firm D call. This CDR3 is 11 amino acids long. Germline V gives CDR1 MGHRA, CDR2 YSYEKL. As DNA, the CDR3 is TGCGGGAGCAGCGAGAAAGAGACGCAGTATTTT. This translates into CGSSEKETQYF.

This clonotype has a single count. This chain uses TRBV10-3 with TRBJ2-2, with a tentative D call TRBD2 (6 bases). Trimming shortened V by 11 bases and J by 13 bases, and 29 bases separated the two germline ends. Germline values: CDR1 ENHRY, CDR2 SYGVKD. The CDR3 contains 15 residues. CDR3 protein: CARGLQAVIPGTLFF. CDR3 sequence (DNA): TGTGCCCGGGGACTCCAGGCCGTGATTCCAGGGACGCTGTTTTTT.

For this clonotype: At one of its ends the junction is not consistent with the germline gene, which may arise from a read error. The rearrangement uses TRBV10-3 and TRBJ2-3; TRBD2 is a possible D gene (5 bases). CDR1 and CDR2 from the germline V gene are ENHRY and SYGVKD. The CDR3 loop spans 15 amino acids. CDR3 in DNA: TGTGCCATCGGACTCCAGTCTGGGAGCCCCGATGCGCAGTTTTTT. Translation: CAIGLQSGSPDAQFF.

This clonotype was picked up many times. A much larger clone lies a single base off, so this may be a read error. The V and J genes are TRBV6-1 and TRBJ2-1; TRBD2 agrees at 10 bases. The CDR3 is 14 amino acids. V lost 7 bases and J lost 10; bases outside the gene matches: 10. From germline, CDR1 is MNHNS and CDR2 SASEGT. The CDR3 here is CASKPGLASYEQFF. CDR3 nucleotides: TGTGCCAGCAAACCGGGACTAGCGTCCTACGAGCAGTTCTTC.

This clonotype was observed a few times. J is TRBJ2-3 and V is TRBV4-1; D is perhaps TRBD2 (6 bases). The CDR3 length is 15 residues. Trimming cost V 1 base and J 2 bases, with 10 bases left between them. Germline V lookup: CDR1 MGHRA, CDR2 YSYEKL. CDR3 in DNA: TGCGCCAGCAGCCAAGTGGGACTTAACACAGATACGCAGTATTTT. This sequence encodes CASSQVGLNTDTQYF.

Of note for this clonotype: One end of the junction is discordant with germline, which a read error may explain. This chain links TRBV6-1 with TRBJ2-5; TRBD1 matches at 7 bases. This CDR3 has 16 amino acids. Germline CDR1 is MNHNS and CDR2 is SASEGT. This chain's CDR3 is CASSGRQGGVQETQLF. The CDR3, as DNA: TGTGCCAGCAGTGGGAGACAGGGTGGCGTGCAAGAGACCCAGCTCTTC.

This clonotype turned up a few times. The chain links TRBV12-3 or TRBV12-4 to TRBJ2-5, with D uncertain. The V end was cut by 3 bases, the J end by 3 bases, with 2 bases between. The CDR3 covers 11 residues. CDR3 DNA: TGTGCCAGCAGTTTTGAAGAGACCCAGTACTTC. Translated, it gives CASSFEETQYF.

By its share, this clonotype is medium-sized (0.01 to 0.1%). The J gene is TRBJ2-3, the V gene TRBV6-1; 7 nucleotides match TRBD2. V lost 8 bases to trimming and J lost 6 bases; unmatched junction nucleotides: 8. Germline V gives CDR1 MNHNS, CDR2 SASEGT. CDR3 length equals 13 residues. Here the CDR3 reads CASAGREWDTQYF. The DNA for the CDR3 is TGTGCCAGCGCAGGGCGGGAGTGGGATACGCAGTATTTT.